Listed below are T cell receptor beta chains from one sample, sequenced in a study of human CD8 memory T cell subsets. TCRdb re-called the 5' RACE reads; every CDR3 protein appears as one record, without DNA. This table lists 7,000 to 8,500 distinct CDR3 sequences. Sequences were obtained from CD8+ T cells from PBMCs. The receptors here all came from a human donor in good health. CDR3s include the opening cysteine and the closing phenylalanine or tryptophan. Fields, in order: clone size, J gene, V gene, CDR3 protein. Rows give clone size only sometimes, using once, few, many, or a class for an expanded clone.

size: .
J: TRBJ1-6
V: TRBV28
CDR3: CASSFPGGSPLHF

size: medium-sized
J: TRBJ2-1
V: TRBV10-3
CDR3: CAIGPSYNEQFF

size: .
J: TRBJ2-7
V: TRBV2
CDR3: CASRLAGVGEQYF

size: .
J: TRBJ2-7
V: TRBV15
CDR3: CATSTRGSYEQYF

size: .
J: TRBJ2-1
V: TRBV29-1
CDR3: CSVEGLASSYNEQFF

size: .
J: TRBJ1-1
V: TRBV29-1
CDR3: CSARTVNTEAFF

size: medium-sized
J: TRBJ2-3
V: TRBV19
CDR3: CASSPSSTDTQYF

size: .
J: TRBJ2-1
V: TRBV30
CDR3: CAWSVASGRVKEQFF

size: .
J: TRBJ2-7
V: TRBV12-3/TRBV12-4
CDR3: CASSPRTSGEQYF

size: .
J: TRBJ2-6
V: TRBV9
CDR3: CASSVGAGANVLTF

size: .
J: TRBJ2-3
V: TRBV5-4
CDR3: CASSLSSAGDTQYF